This T cell receptor (beta chain) was identified in a study of T cells after posttransplantation cyclophosphamide. This clone was counted at least ten times. No antigen is known for it. Using immunoSEQ multiplex PCR, the repertoire was profiled, and TCRdb retains in-frame clones only, with some absent. Singletons are absent from the sample, which has tens of thousands of clones. Study-wide results and caveats: Donor CD8+ memory clones often dominated recipient blood repertoires at later times.

CDR1 and CDR2 from the germline V gene are SGHNT and YENEEA. The CDR3 extends over 16 amino acids. V trimming: 1 base; J trimming: 7 bases; junction bases outside the gene matches: 8. The sample taken for sequencing was PBMCs. The chain joins TRBV11-3 to TRBJ2-1; 9 positions agree with TRBD1. The TCR comes from a man aged 50-60 years in good health, CMV-negative, and a related stem cell transplant donor. For the CDR3, the DNA is TGTGCCAGCAGCTTAGGCGATACAGGGGGCGGGAATGAGCAGTTCTTC. Translating it yields CASSLGDTGGGNEQFF.